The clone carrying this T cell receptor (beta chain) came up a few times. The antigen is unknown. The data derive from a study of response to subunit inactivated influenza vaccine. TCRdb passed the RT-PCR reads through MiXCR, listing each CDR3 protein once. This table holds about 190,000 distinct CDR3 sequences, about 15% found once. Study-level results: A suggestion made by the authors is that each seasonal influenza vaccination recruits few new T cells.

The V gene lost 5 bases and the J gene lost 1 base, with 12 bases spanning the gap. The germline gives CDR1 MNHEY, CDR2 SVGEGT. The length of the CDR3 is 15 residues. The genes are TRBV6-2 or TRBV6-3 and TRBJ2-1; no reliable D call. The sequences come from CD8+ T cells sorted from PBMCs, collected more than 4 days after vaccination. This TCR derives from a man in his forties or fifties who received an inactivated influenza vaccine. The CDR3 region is CASSPWRGSYNEQFF. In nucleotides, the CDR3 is TGTGCCAGCAGTCCGTGGCGAGGTTCCTACAATGAGCAGTTCTTC.